This T cell receptor beta chain was identified in a study of cytomegalovirus exposure and HLA in healthy donors. Broader study findings: Reports described diagnosis of cytomegalovirus status by the classifier as highly specific and sensitive. A later analysis associated under 20,000 TCR beta sequences with HLA alleles at a 0.05 false discovery rate. Prediction of most subjects' HLA-A and HLA-B alleles by TCR beta sequences was reportedly accurate. Around 160 TCR beta chains were listed as cytomegalovirus-associated.

It was with 60 Vbeta and 13 Jbeta primers that the PCR ran. The protocol was immunoSEQ multiplex PCR, while the TCRdb copy is restricted to in-frame clones and leaves out a portion. The table lists more than 80,000 clones, more than 75% of them singletons. As concerns this clone: Its cognate antigen is unknown.

The source material was PBMCs. This clonotype was sampled from a man aged 30 to 39 in good health and CMV-seropositive.

CDR3 in amino acids: CASSLLGGSNNEQFF. In nucleotides, the CDR3 is TGCGCCAGCAGCCTCCTCGGCGGCAGTAACAATGAGCAGTTCTTC. The chain is built from TRBV4-1 and TRBJ2-1, with D hard to call. Germline CDR1 MGHRA, CDR2 YSYEKL. The CDR3 loop spans 15 amino acids. Trimming took 4 bases from V and 5 from J, leaving 15 bases between them.